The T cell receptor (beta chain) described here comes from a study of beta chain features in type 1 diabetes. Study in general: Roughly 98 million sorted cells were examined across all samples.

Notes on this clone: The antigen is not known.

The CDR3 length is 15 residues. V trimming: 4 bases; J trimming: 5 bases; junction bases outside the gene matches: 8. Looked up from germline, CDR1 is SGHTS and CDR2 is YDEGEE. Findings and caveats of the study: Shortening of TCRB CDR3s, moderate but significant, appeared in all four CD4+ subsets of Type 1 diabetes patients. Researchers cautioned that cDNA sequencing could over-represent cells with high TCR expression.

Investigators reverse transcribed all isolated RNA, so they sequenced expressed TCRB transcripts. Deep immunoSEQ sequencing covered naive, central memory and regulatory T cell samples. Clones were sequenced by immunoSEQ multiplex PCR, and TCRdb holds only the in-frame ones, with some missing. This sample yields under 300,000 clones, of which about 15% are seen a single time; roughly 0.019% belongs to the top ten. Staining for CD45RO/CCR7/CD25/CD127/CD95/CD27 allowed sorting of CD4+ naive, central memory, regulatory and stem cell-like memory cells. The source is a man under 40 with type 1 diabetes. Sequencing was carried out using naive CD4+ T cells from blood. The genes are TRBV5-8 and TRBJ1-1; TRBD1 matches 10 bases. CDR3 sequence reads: CASSIAGTGVTEAFF. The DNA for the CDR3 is TGTGCCAGCAGCATAGCAGGGACAGGGGTAACTGAAGCTTTCTTT.